This T cell receptor beta chain originates from a study of blood T cell repertoires in COVID-19. The wider study: Specimens from acute and convalescent COVID-19 originated in the United States, Italy and Spain. The analysed material was cDNA or gDNA that came from T cells, B-cell-depleted T cells, or PBMCs.

Germline CDR1 reads MNHEY; CDR2 reads SMNVEV (reference sequence). The CDR3 spans 14 residues. Deletions cut 6 bases from V and 3 bases from J, with 14 bases between. TCRdb's copy holds only in-frame clones and misses some; the assay was immunoSEQ multiplex PCR. Among about 150,000 clones listed, roughly 89% were seen once. This sequence joins TRBV27 and TRBJ2-5; possible D gene TRBD1, 5 bases. The specimen sequenced was peripheral blood. This clonotype originated in a human donor in a cohort sampled during active COVID-19. CDR3 nucleotides: TGTGCCAGCAGCTTGTCAGGGCAGAAAGAGACCCAGTACTTC. This encodes CASSLSGQKETQYF.